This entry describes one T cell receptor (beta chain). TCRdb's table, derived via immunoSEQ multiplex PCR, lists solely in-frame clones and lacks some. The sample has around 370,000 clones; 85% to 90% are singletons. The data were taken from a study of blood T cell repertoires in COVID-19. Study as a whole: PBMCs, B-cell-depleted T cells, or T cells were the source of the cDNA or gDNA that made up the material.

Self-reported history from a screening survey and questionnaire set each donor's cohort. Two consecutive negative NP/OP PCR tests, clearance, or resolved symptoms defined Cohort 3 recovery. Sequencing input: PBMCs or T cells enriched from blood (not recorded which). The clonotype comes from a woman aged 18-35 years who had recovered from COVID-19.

Written as DNA, the CDR3 is TGTGCCAGTAGCCGATACGGGACCTACAATGAGCAGTTCTTC. It translates to CASSRYGTYNEQFF. This chain links TRBV19 with TRBJ2-1; weak D call: TRBD2 (5 bases). Trimming pared 6 bases from V and 2 bases from J, leaving 11 bases between. The CDR3 loop spans 14 amino acids. In germline, CDR1 is LNHDA, CDR2 SQIVND (reference sequence).